This TCR beta chain appears in the sequencing data of a study of blood T cell repertoires in COVID-19. For the study at large: Acute and convalescent COVID-19 specimens originated in the United States, Italy and Spain. PBMCs, B-cell-depleted T cells, or T cells were the source of the cDNA or gDNA that made up the material.

Patients of the Seattle cohort, enrolled during active infection, were followed longitudinally. Authors' data handling: Nucleated cell number was recorded as an estimate derived from reference gene primer amplification. Method: immunoSEQ multiplex PCR; TCRdb's copy keeps in-frame clones and lacks some. V and J calls and clone size are given by that table; D and trimming were obtained from the DNA. The sample records under 250,000 clones, roughly 90% being singletons. The CDR3 is 15 residues long. Between the trimmed V and J ends, which lost 0 bases and 7 bases, there was a span of 10 bases. From germline, CDR1 is MNHEY and CDR2 SMNVEV (reference sequence).

The specimen sequenced was peripheral blood. The J gene is TRBJ1-6, the V gene TRBV27, with a tentative D call TRBD1 (6 bases). The sequence came from a man aged 60 to 69 with COVID-19, enrolled during active disease. The CDR3 DNA is TGTGCCAGCAGTTTATCTTGGGACATGAATTCACCCCTCCACTTT. Its protein is CASSLSWDMNSPLHF.